This passage covers 2 T cell receptor beta chains from one sample sequenced in a study of blood T cell repertoires in COVID-19. TCRdb keeps only in-frame clones here, not all; method: immunoSEQ multiplex PCR. The sample holds roughly 240,000 clones, around 80% seen once. Sequenced material: peripheral blood. Receptors were obtained from a woman of 80 years or more with acute or convalescent COVID-19.

CDR3 DNA: TGTGCCAGCAGCGACAGGGTCGGGAACACTGAAGCTTTCTTT. Residues: CASSDRVGNTEAFF. The V call is TRBV4-2, the J call TRBJ1-1; 7 bases line up with TRBD1. Germline-derived CDR1 and CDR2 are LGHNA and YNFKEQ. This CDR3 has 14 amino acids. Germline trimming cut 5 bases from V and 1 base from J; bases unmatched to any gene: 4.

The chain combines TRBV7-9 with TRBJ1-4; no clear D. CDR3 length: 14 residues. Deletions cut 1 base from V and 1 base from J, with 4 bases between. Germline CDR1 SEHNR, CDR2 FQNEAQ (reference sequence). The CDR3 reads CASSLGRTNEKLFF. In nucleotides, the CDR3 is TGTGCCAGCAGCTTAGGGAGAACTAATGAAAAACTGTTTTTT.